Sequencing of this T cell receptor (beta chain) was carried out in a study of cytomegalovirus exposure and HLA in healthy donors. Germline CDR1 SGHRS, CDR2 YFSETQ. The ends lost 4 bases at V and 6 bases at J; junction bases unmatched: 10. This CDR3 has 15 residues. The PCR contained 60 Vbeta and 13 Jbeta primers. Using immunoSEQ multiplex PCR, the repertoire was profiled, and TCRdb retains in-frame clones only, with some absent. This table holds 130,000 or so clones, more than 60% found once. What was sequenced was PBMCs. This chain uses TRBV5-1 with TRBJ1-5; 7 bases agree with TRBD1. The receptor comes from a middle-aged woman in good health and CMV-seropositive. CDR3 in amino acids: CASSSAGGPFQPQHF. The CDR3 nucleotides are TGCGCCAGCAGCAGCGCAGGGGGACCCTTTCAGCCCCAGCATTTT.